Each of the 32 T cell receptor beta chains below was sequenced from the same sample in a study of beta chain features in type 1 diabetes. Reverse transcription of all isolated RNA meant that expressed TCRB transcripts were sequenced. The method was immunoSEQ multiplex PCR; TCRdb's version includes in-frame clones alone and lacks a portion of them. The data show 500,000 to 650,000 clones, with around an eighth seen just once and roughly 0.11% held by the top ten. Their antigens are not known. Study-level results: TCRB CDR3 length was moderately but significantly reduced in all four CD4+ subsets of Type 1 diabetes patients.

Specimen: naive CD4+ T cells from blood. The receptor set was obtained from a man aged 30 to 45 with type 1 diabetes.

The chain combines TRBV9 with TRBJ2-3, with 10 bases matching TRBD1. The germline gives CDR1 SGDLS, CDR2 YYNGEE. Losses at the gene ends were 4 bases for V and 4 bases for J; bases not matched to a gene: 18. This CDR3 spans 19 amino acids. The CDR3 sequence is CASSPSSLFGGQGADTQYF. The CDR3 region has the DNA TGTGCCAGCAGCCCGAGTAGTCTTTTCGGTGGACAGGGGGCAGATACGCAGTATTTT.

This clone occurred a few times. The V gene is TRBV7-9, the J gene TRBJ1-1; 9 bases agree with TRBD1. CDR3 length: 14 amino acids. Germline assignment: CDR1 SEHNR and CDR2 FQNEAQ (reference sequence). Losses at the gene ends were 5 bases for V and 3 bases for J; bases not matched to a gene: 4. In DNA, the CDR3 is TGTGCCAGCAGCCCCAGGACAGGGGACACTGAAGCTTTCTTT. Translation: CASSPRTGDTEAFF.

The CDR3 bases are TGTGCCAGCAGTGGCCCAGGGCAAGAGACCCAGTACTTC. This encodes CASSGPGQETQYF. The chain has TRBV6-1 and TRBJ2-5, with D maybe TRBD1 (5 bases). The CDR3 consists of 13 residues. V lost 4 bases to trimming and J lost 2 bases, with 8 bases between them. Per the germline V gene, CDR1 is MNHNS and CDR2 is SASEGT.

The chain carries TRBV27 and TRBJ2-2, with 7 nucleotides matching TRBD1. V trimming: 5 bases; J trimming: 2 bases; junction bases outside the gene matches: 5. CDR3 size: 15 residues. Germline V gives CDR1 MNHEY, CDR2 SMNVEV (reference sequence). CDR3 sequence: CASSQRGLNTGELFF. The CDR3 DNA follows: TGTGCCAGCAGTCAGAGGGGGCTCAACACCGGGGAGCTGTTTTTT.

This clone occurred a few times. The chain links TRBV27 to TRBJ1-1; D gene unclear. CDR3 length equals 14 residues. V was shortened by 4 bases and J by 6 bases, with 15 bases between the two germline ends. Germline CDR1 and CDR2: MNHEY and SMNVEV (reference sequence). This chain's CDR3 is CASSSPGEGPEAFF. The CDR3 region has the DNA TGTGCCAGCAGTTCACCGGGAGAGGGCCCTGAAGCTTTCTTT.

The chain carries TRBV7-2 and TRBJ1-6, with 7 bases fitting TRBD1. The CDR3 has 16 residues. Germline V lookup: CDR1 SGHTA, CDR2 FQGNSA. V was clipped by 3 bases and J by 10 bases; unmatched bases: 12. The chain's CDR3 is CASSLRGLPDLSPLHF. The CDR3 DNA is TGTGCCAGCAGCTTGAGGGGGCTCCCAGACCTCTCACCCCTCCACTTT. The variable domain in full, completed from reference TRBV7-2 and TRBJ1-6, reads GAGVSQSPSNKVTEKGKDVELRCDPISGHTALYWYRQSLGQGLEFLIYFQGNSAPDKSGLPSDRFSAERTGGSVSTLTIQRTQQEDSAVYLCASSLRGLPDLSPLHFGNGTRLTVT.

This clone has just a few counts. An end of the junction differs from the germline gene, which may be a read error. The V gene is TRBV7-7, the J gene TRBJ2-1; D gene ambiguous. CDR1 SSHAT and CDR2 FNYEAQ come from the germline V gene (reference sequence). The CDR3 contains 13 residues. The CDR3 reads CASSPRGAAEQFF. In DNA, the CDR3 is TGTGCTAGCAGCCCCAGAGGTGCGGCTGAGCAGTTCTTC.

This clone was counted only a few times. The V call is TRBV9, the J call TRBJ1-1; D possibly corresponds to TRBD1 (6 bases). The CDR3 loop spans 14 amino acids. CDR1 SGDLS and CDR2 YYNGEE come from the germline V gene. V shed 3 bases and J shed 7 bases, with 16 bases lying between them. CDR3 nucleotides: TGTGCCAGCAGCGAAGGGACTCTCAGGGGTGAAGCTTTCTTT. Protein: CASSEGTLRGEAFF.

In this sample, this clone turned up a few times. This chain uses TRBV20-1 with TRBJ2-3; D is unclear. V dropped 6 bases and J dropped 7 bases, with 11 bases sitting between them. This CDR3 has 11 residues. The germline V gene encodes CDR1 DFQATT and CDR2 SNEGSKA (reference sequence). The chain's CDR3 is CSARHEHTQYF. CDR3 sequence (DNA): TGCAGTGCACGGCACGAACATACGCAGTATTTT.

This clone came up a few times. This chain connects TRBV2 to TRBJ2-5; D may correspond to TRBD1 or TRBD2 (7 bases each). V was clipped by 6 bases and J by 5 bases, with 22 bases between them. Germline CDR1 and CDR2: SNHLY and FYNNEI. CDR3 length: 16 residues. This chain's CDR3 is CASRLGGGSVHETQYF. For the CDR3, the DNA is TGTGCCAGCAGGTTGGGAGGGGGCTCCGTCCACGAGACCCAGTACTTC.

The table lists this clone with a few counts. J is TRBJ1-5 and V is TRBV5-1; no definite D call. Per germline, CDR1 SGHRS and CDR2 YFSETQ. V lost 1 base to trimming and J lost 2 bases, with 10 bases between them. The CDR3 sequence is 15 residues long. In DNA form, the CDR3 reads TGCGCCAGCAGCTTGATCGGGGATGGCAATCAGCCCCAGCATTTT. Translation: CASSLIGDGNQPQHF. Variable domain in full (rest from reference TRBV5-1 and TRBJ1-5): KAGVTQTPRYLIKTRGQQVTLSCSPISGHRSVSWYQQTPGQGLQFLFEYFSETQRNKGNFPGRFSGRQFSNSRSEMNVSTLELGDSALYLCASSLIGDGNQPQHFGDGTRLSIL.

This clone was observed a few times. The rearrangement joins TRBV10-3 to TRBJ2-7; the D gene could be TRBD1 or TRBD2 (5 bases each). Germline V gene data show CDR1 as ENHRY and CDR2 as SYGVKD. The CDR3 runs 14 residues. The ends were cut back, 3 bases at V and 6 bases at J, with 15 bases in the middle. The DNA for the CDR3 is TGTGCCATCAGTGACTCCGGGGTAGGGGCCGAGCAGTACTTC. Translating it yields CAISDSGVGAEQYF.

This clone appeared a few times. Sequence at one end of the junction differs from germline and may be a read error. The rearrangement links TRBV7-9 to TRBJ2-5, with D perhaps matching TRBD1 (5 bases). The CDR3 extends over 14 amino acids. Germline CDR1 and CDR2: SEHNR and FQNEAQ (reference sequence). CDR3 region: CASTLLSGKETQYF. CDR3 nucleotide sequence: TGTGCCAGCACCTTACTTTCAGGGAAAGAGACCCAGTACTTC.

The CDR3 DNA follows: TGTGCCAGCAGACCGGGACAGGCTTCCTACGAGCAGTACTTC. It is translated as CASRPGQASYEQYF. The chain uses TRBV6-1 and TRBJ2-7, with 8 positions matching TRBD1. This CDR3 has 14 residues. V dropped 6 bases and J dropped 1; count of bases not matched to a gene: 5. Germline loops: CDR1 MNHNS, CDR2 SASEGT.

This clone was observed a handful of times. The chain uses TRBV28 and TRBJ2-7; TRBD1 matches at 10 bases. Losses at the gene ends were 6 bases for V and 2 bases for J; bases not matched to a gene: 7. The CDR3 totals 15 residues. The germline V gene has CDR1 MDHEN and CDR2 SYDVKM. In DNA, the CDR3 is TGTGCCAGCAGCCGGTCCGGGACAGGGGCCTACGAGCAGTACTTC. Protein product: CASSRSGTGAYEQYF.

This clone was picked up a small number of times. CDR3 region: CASSPWRGGEGNTIYF. The CDR3 bases are TGTGCCAGCTCACCATGGAGGGGTGGAGAAGGAAACACCATATATTTT. The chain combines TRBV18 with TRBJ1-3; a possible D gene is TRBD1 (5 bases). The CDR3 contains 16 residues. The V gene's germline CDR1 is KGHSH and CDR2 LQKENI. Trimming cost V 2 bases and J 4 bases, with 15 bases left between them. The entire variable domain, with the rest obtained from reference TRBV18 and TRBJ1-3, is as follows: NAGVMQNPRHLVRRRGQEARLRCSPMKGHSHVYWYRQLPEEGLKFMVYLQKENIIDESGMPKERFSAEFPKEGPSILRIQQVVRGDSAAYFCASSPWRGGEGNTIYFGEGSWLTVV.

This clone showed up just a few times. This chain connects TRBV28 to TRBJ2-5; 13 bases agree with TRBD2. The germline CDR1 and CDR2 sequences are MDHEN and SYDVKM. V dropped 6 bases and J dropped 4; count of bases not matched to a gene: 8. The CDR3 loop spans 16 amino acids. The CDR3 coding sequence is TGTGCCAGCAGCCCCGGGACTAGCGGGGCTAGAGAGACCCAGTACTTC. Protein sequence: CASSPGTSGARETQYF.

As concerns this clone: Other DNA sequences of this sample code for an identical CDR3. This rearrangement joins TRBV7-2 to TRBJ2-1; D is undetermined. The germline gives CDR1 SGHTA, CDR2 FQGNSA. V lost 1 base, J lost 0 bases, and 7 bases lay in between. This CDR3 contains 15 residues. The CDR3 sequence is CASSLGTSSYNEQFF. CDR3 nucleotide sequence: TGTGCCAGCAGCTTAGGAACCAGCTCCTACAATGAGCAGTTCTTC.

In its sample, this clone was seen a few times. The rearrangement links TRBV29-1 to TRBJ2-3; possible D gene TRBD2, 6 bases. From germline, CDR1 is SQVTM and CDR2 ANQGSEA. The CDR3 length is 14 residues. With 2 bases removed from V and 1 base from J, the gap between germline ends came to 10 bases. The CDR3 spells CSVESSAGTDTQYF. For the CDR3, the DNA is TGCAGCGTTGAATCTAGCGCCGGCACAGATACGCAGTATTTT.

This clone showed up just a few times. The V gene is TRBV6-5, the J gene TRBJ2-1, with 13 nucleotides matching TRBD2. This CDR3 has 16 residues. CDR1 is MNHEY and CDR2 is SVGAGI in the germline V gene. With V trimmed by 2 bases and J by 2 bases, 0 bases remained unmatched. CDR3 coding DNA: TGTGCCAGCAGTTACGGACTAGCGGGGGCCTACAATGAGCAGTTCTTC. Its translation is CASSYGLAGAYNEQFF.

The chain employs TRBV21-1 and TRBJ2-5; the D segment call TRBD2 is taken from the table without a DNA check. TRBV21-1 is flagged as a pseudogene. CDR3 size: 14 residues. The CDR3 protein is CASSKGGGSETQYF. CDR3 in DNA: TGTGCCAGCAGCAAAGGCGGGGGCTCAGAGACCCAGTACTTC.

This chain joins TRBV6-5 and TRBJ1-2, with D possibly matching TRBD1 (5 bases). The ends were cut back, 0 bases at V and 7 bases at J, with 9 bases in the middle. This CDR3 is 13 amino acids long. Per germline, CDR1 MNHEY and CDR2 SVGAGI. The DNA of the CDR3 is TGTGCCAGCAGTTACTCAGGGCAGGGTGGCTACACCTTC. Translated: CASSYSGQGGYTF.

This chain uses TRBV28 with TRBJ2-7; a weak D match, TRBD1 (6 bases). Looked up from germline, CDR1 is MDHEN and CDR2 is SYDVKM. The CDR3 extends over 14 amino acids. Trimming stripped 7 bases from V and 2 bases from J, with 15 bases between. CDR3 sequence: CASNRAGDPYEQYF. The CDR3 coding sequence is TGTGCCAGCAATAGGGCAGGGGACCCCTACGAGCAGTACTTC.

This clone was seen a few times. The chain combines TRBV29-1 with TRBJ1-6, with 7 bases fitting TRBD1. Germline CDR1 and CDR2: SQVTM and ANQGSEA. The junction had 5 bases not matched to a gene; V was cut back by 6 bases and J by 6 bases. The CDR3 is made up of 13 amino acids. CDR3 coding DNA: TGCAGCGTGCGACAGGGCCCTAATTCACCCCTCCACTTT. Amino acid sequence: CSVRQGPNSPLHF.

This rearrangement joins TRBV6-6 to TRBJ1-5; 9 bases are shared with TRBD1. Germline trimming cut 4 bases from V and 2 bases from J; bases unmatched to any gene: 3. The germline V gene has CDR1 MNHNY and CDR2 SVGAGI (reference sequence). This CDR3 spans 15 amino acids. CDR3 coding DNA: TGTGCCAGCAGTTCGACAGGGGGTGGCAATCAGCCCCAGCATTTT. It encodes CASSSTGGGNQPQHF.

A few counts support this clone. V gene TRBV28 combines with J gene TRBJ1-2, with a tentative D call TRBD1 (6 bases). This CDR3 spans 11 amino acids. Germline lookup yields CDR1 MDHEN and CDR2 SYDVKM. The V end lost 5 bases, the J end lost 12 bases, and 13 bases lay between the germline ends. The CDR3 nucleotides read TGTGCCAGCAGTGGGACACTGAGGGACACCTTC. Translation: CASSGTLRDTF.

This clone was counted only a few times. The V and J genes are TRBV9 and TRBJ2-5, with D maybe TRBD2 (6 bases). Germline V lookup: CDR1 SGDLS, CDR2 YYNGEE. Trimming took 0 bases from V and 4 from J, leaving 13 bases between them. The CDR3 loop spans 15 amino acids. The CDR3 sequence is CASSVAAGRIETQYF. Written as DNA, the CDR3 is TGTGCCAGCAGCGTAGCGGCGGGACGAATAGAGACCCAGTACTTC.

This chain uses TRBV9 with TRBJ2-3; 11 nucleotides match TRBD2. The CDR3 consists of 16 residues. The V segment lost 2 bases and the J segment 2 bases; nucleotides outside the gene matches: 4. Germline V CDR1 and CDR2: SGDLS, YYNGEE. This chain's CDR3 is CASSVQTSGTTDTQYF. The CDR3, as DNA: TGTGCCAGCAGCGTTCAGACTAGCGGGACCACAGATACGCAGTATTTT. Together with reference TRBV9 and TRBJ2-3, the CDR3 gives the full variable domain: DSGVTQTPKHLITATGQRVTLRCSPRSGDLSVYWYQQSLDQGLQFLIQYYNGEERAKGNILERFSAQQFPDLHSELNLSSLELGDSALYFCASSVQTSGTTDTQYFGPGTRLTVL.

The sample holds a few counts of this clone. The rearrangement uses TRBV7-8 and TRBJ1-6, with D possibly matching TRBD1 (5 bases). In germline, CDR1 is SGHVS, CDR2 FQNEAQ. V lost 8 bases and J 11 bases, leaving 16 bases between the germline ends. The CDR3 runs 13 residues. CDR3 sequence reads: CASRRTGPAPLHF. For the CDR3, the DNA is TGTGCCAGCCGCCGGACGGGGCCGGCACCCCTCCACTTT.

This clone was counted only a few times. The chain has TRBV5-1 and TRBJ2-2; D is undetermined. Germline CDR1 is SGHRS and CDR2 is YFSETQ. The V gene lost 6 bases and the J gene lost 0 bases, with 12 bases spanning the gap. The CDR3 is made up of 15 amino acids. In nucleotides, the CDR3 is TGCGCCAGCACCTCCCCGGGTGCGAACACCGGGGAGCTGTTTTTT. Amino acids: CASTSPGANTGELFF.

The sample holds a few counts of this clone. CDR3 nucleotide sequence: TGTGCCAGCAGGCCGGGACTATACAATGAGCAGTTCTTC. This sequence encodes CASRPGLYNEQFF. The rearrangement uses TRBV2 and TRBJ2-1; 7 nucleotides match TRBD2. There are 13 residues in the CDR3. V lost 6 bases and J lost 4; bases outside the gene matches: 3. Germline V gene sequence: CDR1 SNHLY, CDR2 FYNNEI.

Here the CDR3 reads CASSQDQRAGNTGELFF. The CDR3, as DNA: TGCGCCAGCAGCCAAGACCAGAGGGCAGGGAACACCGGGGAGCTGTTTTTT. The rearrangement uses TRBV4-3 and TRBJ2-2; possible D gene TRBD2, 5 bases. The germline V gene has CDR1 LGHNA and CDR2 YSLEER. V lost 0 bases and J 1 base, leaving 12 bases between the germline ends. The CDR3 covers 17 residues.